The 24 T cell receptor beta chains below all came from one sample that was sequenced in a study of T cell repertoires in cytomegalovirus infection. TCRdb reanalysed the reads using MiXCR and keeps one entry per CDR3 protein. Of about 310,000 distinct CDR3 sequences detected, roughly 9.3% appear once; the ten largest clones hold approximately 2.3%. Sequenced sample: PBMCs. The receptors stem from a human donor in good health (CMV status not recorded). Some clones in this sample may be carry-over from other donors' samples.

The CDR3 spells CATSSGGYEQYV. CDR3 nucleotides: TGTGCCACGTCCTCAGGGGGTTACGAGCAGTACGTC. The chain carries TRBV28 and TRBJ2-7, with TRBD1 matching over 7 bases. V lost 10 bases to trimming and J lost 4 bases; unmatched junction nucleotides: 7. Germline assignment: CDR1 MDHEN and CDR2 SYDVKM. This CDR3 is 12 amino acids long.

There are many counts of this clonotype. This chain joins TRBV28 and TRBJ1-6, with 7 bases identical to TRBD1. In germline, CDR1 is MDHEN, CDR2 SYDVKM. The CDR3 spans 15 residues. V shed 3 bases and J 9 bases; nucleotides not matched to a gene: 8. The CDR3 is CASSLTTGSISPLHF. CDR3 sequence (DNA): TGTGCCAGCAGTTTGACGACAGGGTCCATTTCACCCCTCCACTTT.

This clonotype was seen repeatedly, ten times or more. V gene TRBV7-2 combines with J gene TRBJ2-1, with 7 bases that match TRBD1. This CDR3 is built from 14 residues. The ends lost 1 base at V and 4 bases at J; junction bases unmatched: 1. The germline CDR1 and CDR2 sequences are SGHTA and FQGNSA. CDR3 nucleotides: TGTGCCAGCAGCTTAGGGACAGGTTACAATGAGCAGTTCTTC. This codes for CASSLGTGYNEQFF.

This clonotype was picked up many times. CDR3 bases: TGTGCCAGCAGCTCTATGATGAACACTGAAGCTTTCTTT. Protein product: CASSSMMNTEAFF. The rearrangement uses TRBV7-8 and TRBJ1-1; no clear D gene. The germline CDR1 and CDR2 sequences are SGHVS and FQNEAQ. The CDR3 loop spans 13 amino acids. Trimming shortened V by 4 bases and J by 0 bases, and 6 bases separated the two germline ends.

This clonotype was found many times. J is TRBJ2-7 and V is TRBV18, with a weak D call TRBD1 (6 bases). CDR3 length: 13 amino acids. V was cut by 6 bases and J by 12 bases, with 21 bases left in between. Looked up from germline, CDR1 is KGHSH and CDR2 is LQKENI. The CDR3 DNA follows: TGTGCCAGCTCGCCCGACAGGACCGCGGATTGGTACTTC. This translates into CASSPDRTADWYF.

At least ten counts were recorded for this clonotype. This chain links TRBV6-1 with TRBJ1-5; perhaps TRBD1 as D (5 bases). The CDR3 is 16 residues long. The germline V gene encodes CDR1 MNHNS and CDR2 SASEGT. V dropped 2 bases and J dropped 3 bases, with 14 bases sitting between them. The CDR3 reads CASSEWGGSNNQPQHF. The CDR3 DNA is TGTGCCAGCAGTGAATGGGGGGGGAGTAACAATCAGCCCCAGCATTTT.

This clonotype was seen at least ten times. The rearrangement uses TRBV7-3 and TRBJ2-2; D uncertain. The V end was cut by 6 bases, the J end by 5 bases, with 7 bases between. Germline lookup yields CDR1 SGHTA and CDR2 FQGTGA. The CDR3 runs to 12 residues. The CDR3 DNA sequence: TGTGCCAGCAGGAAGTGGACCGGGGAGCTGTTTTTT. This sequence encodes CASRKWTGELFF.

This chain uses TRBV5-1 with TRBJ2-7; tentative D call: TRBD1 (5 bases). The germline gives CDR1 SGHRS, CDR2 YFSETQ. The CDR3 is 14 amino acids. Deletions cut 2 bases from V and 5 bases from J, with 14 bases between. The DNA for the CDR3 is TGCGCCAGCAGCTTCCAGGGCCCTGGTGACGAGCAGTACTTC. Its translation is CASSFQGPGDEQYF.

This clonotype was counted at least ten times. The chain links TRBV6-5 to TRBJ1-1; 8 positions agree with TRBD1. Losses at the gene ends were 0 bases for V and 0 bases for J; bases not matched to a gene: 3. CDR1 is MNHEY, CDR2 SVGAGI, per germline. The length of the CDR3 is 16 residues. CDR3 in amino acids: CASSYSMDRVNTEAFF. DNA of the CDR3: TGTGCCAGCAGTTACTCGATGGACAGGGTGAACACTGAAGCTTTCTTT.

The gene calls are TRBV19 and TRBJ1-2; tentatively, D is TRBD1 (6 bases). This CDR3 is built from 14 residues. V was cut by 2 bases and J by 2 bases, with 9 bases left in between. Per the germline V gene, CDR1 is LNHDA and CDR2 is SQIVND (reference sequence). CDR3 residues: CASSIKGENYGYTF. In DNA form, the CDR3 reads TGTGCCAGTAGTATAAAGGGGGAAAACTATGGCTACACCTTC.

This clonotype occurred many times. CDR3 protein: CASQPGGVNQPQHF. DNA for the CDR3: TGTGCCAGCCAGCCAGGTGGCGTGAATCAGCCCCAGCATTTT. The genes are TRBV7-9 and TRBJ1-5; D gene unclear. Trimming removed 8 bases from V and 4 bases from J, with 15 bases in between. Germline CDR1 reads SEHNR; CDR2 reads FQNEAQ (reference sequence). The length of the CDR3 is 14 residues.

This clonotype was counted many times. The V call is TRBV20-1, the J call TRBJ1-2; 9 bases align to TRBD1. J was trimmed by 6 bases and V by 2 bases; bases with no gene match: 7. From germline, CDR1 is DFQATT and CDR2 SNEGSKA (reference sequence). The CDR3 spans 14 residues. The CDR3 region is CSARLGDRADGYTF. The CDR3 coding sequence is TGCAGTGCTAGACTGGGGGACAGGGCAGATGGCTACACCTTC.

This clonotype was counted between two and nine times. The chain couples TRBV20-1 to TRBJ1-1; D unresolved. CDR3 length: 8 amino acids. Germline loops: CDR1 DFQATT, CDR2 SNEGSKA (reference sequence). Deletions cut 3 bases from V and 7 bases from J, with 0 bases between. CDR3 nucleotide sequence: TGCAGTGCTAGTGAAGCTTTCTTT. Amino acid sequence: CSASEAFF.

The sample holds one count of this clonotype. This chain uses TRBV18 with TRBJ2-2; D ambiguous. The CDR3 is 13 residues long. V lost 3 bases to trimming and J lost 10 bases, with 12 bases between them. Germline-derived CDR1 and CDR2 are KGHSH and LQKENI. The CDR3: CASSPRENAELFF. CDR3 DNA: TGTGCCAGCTCACCTAGGGAAAATGCGGAGCTGTTTTTT.

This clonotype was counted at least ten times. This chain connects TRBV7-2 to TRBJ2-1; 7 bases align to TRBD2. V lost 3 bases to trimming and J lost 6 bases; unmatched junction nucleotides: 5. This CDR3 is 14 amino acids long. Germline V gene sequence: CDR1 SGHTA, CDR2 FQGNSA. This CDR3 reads CASSFGGGVNEQFF. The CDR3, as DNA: TGTGCCAGCAGCTTTGGTGGGGGGGTCAATGAGCAGTTCTTC.

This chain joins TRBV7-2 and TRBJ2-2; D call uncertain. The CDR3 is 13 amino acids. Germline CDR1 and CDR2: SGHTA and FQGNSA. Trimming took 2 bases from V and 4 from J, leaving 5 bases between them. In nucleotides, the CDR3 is TGTGCCAGCAGCTTAAATTCCACCGGGGAGCTGTTTTTT. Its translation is CASSLNSTGELFF.

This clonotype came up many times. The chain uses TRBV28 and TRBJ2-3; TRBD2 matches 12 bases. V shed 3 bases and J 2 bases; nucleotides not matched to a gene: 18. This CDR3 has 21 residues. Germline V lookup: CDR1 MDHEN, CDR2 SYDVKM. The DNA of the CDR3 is TGTGCCAGCAGTTTCCCCTCGACTAGCGGGGGCACTTATGGGGACACAGATACGCAGTATTTT. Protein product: CASSFPSTSGGTYGDTDTQYF.

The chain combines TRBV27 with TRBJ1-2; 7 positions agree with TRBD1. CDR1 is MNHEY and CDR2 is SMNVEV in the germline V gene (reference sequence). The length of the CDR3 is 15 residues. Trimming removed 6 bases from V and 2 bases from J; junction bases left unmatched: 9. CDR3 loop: CASRDPTDRNYGYTF. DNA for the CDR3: TGTGCCAGCAGGGACCCGACGGACAGGAACTATGGCTACACCTTC.

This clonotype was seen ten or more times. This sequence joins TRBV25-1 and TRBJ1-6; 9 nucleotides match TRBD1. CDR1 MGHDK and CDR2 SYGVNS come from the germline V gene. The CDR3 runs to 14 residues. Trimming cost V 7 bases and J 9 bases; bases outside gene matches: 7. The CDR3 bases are TGTGCCAGCACCGATGACAGGGGGTCTTCACCCCTCCACTTT. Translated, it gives CASTDDRGSSPLHF. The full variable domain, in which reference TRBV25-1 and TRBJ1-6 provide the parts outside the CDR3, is EADIYQTPRYLVIGTGKKITLECSQTMGHDKMYWYQQDPGMELHLIHYSYGVNSTEKGDLSSESTVSRIRTEHFPLTLESARPSHTSQYLCASTDDRGSSPLHFGNGTRLTVT.

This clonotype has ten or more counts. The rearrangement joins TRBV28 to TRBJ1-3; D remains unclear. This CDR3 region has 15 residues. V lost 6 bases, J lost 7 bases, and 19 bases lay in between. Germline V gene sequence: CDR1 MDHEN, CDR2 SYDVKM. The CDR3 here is CASSPRRERANTIYF. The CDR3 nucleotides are TGTGCCAGCAGCCCTAGGAGGGAACGGGCGAACACCATATATTTT.

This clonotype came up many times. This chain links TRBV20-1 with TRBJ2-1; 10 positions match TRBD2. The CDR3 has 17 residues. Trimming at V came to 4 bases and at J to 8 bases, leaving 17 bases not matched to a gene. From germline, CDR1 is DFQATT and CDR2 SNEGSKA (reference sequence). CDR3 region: CSAISIAGGSNLHEQFF. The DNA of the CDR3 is TGCAGTGCTATTTCGATAGCGGGGGGCTCGAATCTCCATGAGCAGTTCTTC.

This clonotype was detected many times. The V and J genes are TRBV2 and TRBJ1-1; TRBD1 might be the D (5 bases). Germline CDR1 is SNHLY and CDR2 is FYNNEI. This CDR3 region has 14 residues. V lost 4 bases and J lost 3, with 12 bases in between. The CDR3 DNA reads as TGTGCCAGCAGTGCCGGCCAGGGAGACACTGAAGCTTTCTTT. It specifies CASSAGQGDTEAFF.

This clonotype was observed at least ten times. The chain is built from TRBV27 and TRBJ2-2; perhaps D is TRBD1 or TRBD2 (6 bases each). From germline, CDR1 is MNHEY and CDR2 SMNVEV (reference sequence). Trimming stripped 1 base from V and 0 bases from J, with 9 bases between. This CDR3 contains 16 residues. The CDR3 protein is CASSLFGGSNTGELFF. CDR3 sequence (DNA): TGTGCCAGCAGTTTATTCGGGGGCTCGAACACCGGGGAGCTGTTTTTT.

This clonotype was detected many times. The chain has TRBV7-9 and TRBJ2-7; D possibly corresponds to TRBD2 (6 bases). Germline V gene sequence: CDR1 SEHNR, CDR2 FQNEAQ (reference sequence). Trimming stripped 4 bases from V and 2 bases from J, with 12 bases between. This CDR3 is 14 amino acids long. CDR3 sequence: CASSSWRDPYEQYF. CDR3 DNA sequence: TGTGCCAGCAGCTCGTGGAGGGACCCCTACGAGCAGTACTTC.